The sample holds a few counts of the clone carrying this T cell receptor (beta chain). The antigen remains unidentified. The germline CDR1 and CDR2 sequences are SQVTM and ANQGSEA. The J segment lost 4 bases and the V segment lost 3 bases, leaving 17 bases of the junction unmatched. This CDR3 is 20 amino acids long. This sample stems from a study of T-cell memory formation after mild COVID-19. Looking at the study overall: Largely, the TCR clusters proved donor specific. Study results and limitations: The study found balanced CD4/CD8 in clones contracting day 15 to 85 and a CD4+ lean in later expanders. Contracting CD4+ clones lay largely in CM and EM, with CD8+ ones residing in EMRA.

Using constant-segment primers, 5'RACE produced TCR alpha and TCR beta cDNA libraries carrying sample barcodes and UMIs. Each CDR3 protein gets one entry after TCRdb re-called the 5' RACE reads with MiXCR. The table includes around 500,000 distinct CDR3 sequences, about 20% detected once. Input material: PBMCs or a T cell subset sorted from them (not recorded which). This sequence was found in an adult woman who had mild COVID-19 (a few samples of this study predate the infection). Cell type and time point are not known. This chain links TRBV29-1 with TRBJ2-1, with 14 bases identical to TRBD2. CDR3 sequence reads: CSVELTLGTSGSGLYNEQFF. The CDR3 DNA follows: TGCAGCGTTGAGCTCACTTTAGGGACTAGCGGGAGTGGGTTATACAATGAGCAGTTCTTC.